This T cell receptor beta chain came from a study of T-cell memory formation after mild COVID-19. The overall study: TCR clusters were mostly donor specific. Study-level results: The study found contracting CD4+ clones mainly in CM and EM and contracting CD8+ clones in EMRA.

In TCRdb, the 5' RACE reads were re-called with MiXCR into one record per CDR3 protein. Of around 300,000 distinct CDR3 sequences in the sample, over 10% are singletons; the top ten hold about 21%. A note on this clonotype: The antigen is not known.

Germline assignment: CDR1 SEHNR and CDR2 FQNEAQ (reference sequence). The V segment lost 0 bases and the J segment 1 base; nucleotides outside the gene matches: 5. This CDR3 has 17 residues. The chain links TRBV7-9 to TRBJ2-3, with 9 positions matching TRBD2. This TCR was recovered from a man younger than 30 who had mild COVID-19 (a few samples of this study predate the infection). Cell type and time point are not known. Sequencing input: PBMCs or a T cell subset sorted from them (not recorded which). This CDR3 is CASSLARLAARTDTQYF. The CDR3 nucleotides read TGTGCCAGCAGCTTAGCGCGACTAGCGGCCCGCACAGATACGCAGTATTTT. Full variable domain (missing parts from reference TRBV7-9 and TRBJ2-3): DTGVSQNPRHKITKRGQNVTFRCDPISEHNRLYWYRQTLGQGPEFLTYFQNEAQLEKSRLLSDRFSAERPKGSFSTLEIQRTEQGDSAMYLCASSLARLAARTDTQYFGPGTRLTVL.